The 10 T cell receptor beta chains below were found in one sample sequenced in a study of tumor-infiltrating lymphocytes in localized non-small cell lung cancer. This table comes from immunoSEQ multiplex PCR, and its TCRdb copy is limited to in-frame clones, with some not included. The sample includes 2,900 or so clones, approximately 50% seen only once; the top ten take roughly 23%. The sequenced sample consisted of uninvolved lung tissue not adjacent to the tumor. The receptors shown here come from a human donor with non-small cell lung cancer.

V usage is TRBV9 and J usage is TRBJ2-1; the D gene could be TRBD1 or TRBD2 (5 bases each). The CDR3 runs to 15 residues. Trimming took 6 bases from V and 8 from J, leaving 21 bases between them. Germline loops: CDR1 SGDLS, CDR2 YYNGEE. The CDR3 is CASTLGSLGRDEQFF. DNA of the CDR3: TGTGCCAGCACCCTCGGAAGCCTGGGACGGGATGAGCAGTTCTTC. The whole variable domain, remainder taken from reference TRBV9 and TRBJ2-1, is DSGVTQTPKHLITATGQRVTLRCSPRSGDLSVYWYQQSLDQGLQFLIQYYNGEERAKGNILERFSAQQFPDLHSELNLSSLELGDSALYFCASTLGSLGRDEQFFGPGTRLTVL.

The V and J genes are TRBV6-5 and TRBJ2-3, with no clear D. The CDR3 has 15 amino acids. Germline lookup yields CDR1 MNHEY and CDR2 SVGAGI. V gave up 6 bases and J gave up 2 bases, with 15 bases separating them. The CDR3 protein is CASRYQSAVTDTQYF. CDR3 sequence (DNA): TGTGCCAGCAGATACCAATCCGCAGTCACAGATACGCAGTATTTT.

V and J are TRBV11-2 and TRBJ2-5; TRBD2 matches at 11 bases. This CDR3 is built from 17 residues. V lost 0 bases, J lost 4 bases, and 7 bases stayed unmatched. Germline-derived CDR1 and CDR2 are SGHAT and FQNNGV. In DNA form, the CDR3 reads TGTGCCAGCAGCTTAGATCTCGGGACTAGCGGTTTAGAGACCCAGTACTTC. Its protein product is CASSLDLGTSGLETQYF.

This chain links TRBV7-2 with TRBJ1-3; unclear D gene. The length of the CDR3 is 16 residues. V lost 0 bases and J lost 0, with 9 bases in between. Per the germline V gene, CDR1 is SGHTA and CDR2 is FQGNSA. The CDR3 region has the DNA TGTGCCAGCAGCTTAGCGAATCCGAACTCTGGAAACACCATATATTTT. Translated: CASSLANPNSGNTIYF.

This sequence joins TRBV29-1 and TRBJ1-2; D may be TRBD1 (5 bases). Trimming removed 2 bases from V and 8 bases from J, with 9 bases in between. The length of the CDR3 is 11 residues. Per germline, CDR1 SQVTM and CDR2 ANQGSEA. The CDR3 region has the DNA TGCAGCGTTGAACAGGGACGCGGCTACACCTTC. Its translation is CSVEQGRGYTF.

By sample fraction, this clone is large. The chain joins TRBV28 to TRBJ2-1; D not resolved. The germline V gene encodes CDR1 MDHEN and CDR2 SYDVKM. This CDR3 has 14 residues. The V and J ends lost 5 bases and 8 bases respectively, with 16 bases between them. CDR3 in amino acids: CASSLLDRSHEQFF. CDR3 DNA: TGTGCCAGCAGTCTTCTGGATCGGTCTCATGAGCAGTTCTTC.

The rearrangement links TRBV4-2 to TRBJ2-7, with D possibly matching TRBD1 (6 bases). Germline lookup yields CDR1 LGHNA and CDR2 YNFKEQ. Trimming removed 4 bases at V and 7 bases at J, with 14 bases between. The CDR3 covers 13 residues. The CDR3 spells CASSRDTQGEQYF. CDR3 DNA: TGTGCCAGCAGCCGGGACACTCAAGGGGAGCAGTACTTC.

This clone was detected only once. The CDR3 sequence: CASSLGGGSAGELFF. The CDR3 DNA reads TGTGCCAGCAGCTTAGGCGGTGGGAGCGCCGGGGAGCTGTTTTTT. V gene TRBV7-2 combines with J gene TRBJ2-2, with a tentative D call TRBD2 (5 bases). The CDR3 sequence is 15 residues long. V dropped 1 base and J dropped 6 bases, with 12 bases sitting between them. Per the germline V gene, CDR1 is SGHTA and CDR2 is FQGNSA.

This clone appeared a few times. Here the CDR3 reads CASSSGLAGGRGEQFF. The CDR3 coding sequence is TGTGCCAGCAGCTCGGGACTAGCGGGAGGGAGGGGTGAGCAGTTCTTC. This chain joins TRBV11-3 and TRBJ2-1, with 16 bases aligning to TRBD2. The V gene end was trimmed by 4 bases and the J gene end by 9 bases; junction bases not matched to a gene: 6. The CDR3 totals 16 residues. CDR1 is SGHNT, CDR2 YENEEA, per germline.

The gene calls are TRBV7-6 and TRBJ2-7, with D unresolved. The germline V gene encodes CDR1 SGHVS and CDR2 FNYEAQ. The CDR3 covers 12 residues. Trimming took 5 bases from V and 0 from J, leaving 5 bases between them. The CDR3 region is CASSPHSYEQYF. The DNA of the CDR3 is TGTGCCAGCAGCCCCCACTCCTACGAGCAGTACTTC. The whole variable domain, remainder taken from reference TRBV7-6 and TRBJ2-7, is GAGVSQSPRYKVTKRGQDVALRCDPISGHVSLYWYRQALGQGPEFLTYFNYEAQQDKSGLPNDRFSAERPEGSISTLTIQRTEQRDSAMYRCASSPHSYEQYFGPGTRLTVT.